This T cell receptor (beta chain) emerged from a study of regulatory T cells in long-lasting Graves disease. Findings of the study overall: Because few samples were included, accuracy may have been lower.

This clonotype was found a few times. What it binds is not known. Time point reported: persistent/refractory GD, antithyroid drugs over 5 years with positive TRAb. PBMC RNA served as the TCR library source. Arm-PCR with iRepertoire HTBI primers amplified the CDR3 regions for these TCR beta libraries. One entry per CDR3 protein, called by TCRdb with MiXCR from the multiplex PCR reads. This table holds 350,000 to 450,000 distinct CDR3 sequences, 21% found once. The germline CDR1 and CDR2 sequences are KGHSH and LQKENI. This CDR3 is built from 17 residues. V lost 5 bases, J lost 6 bases, and 15 bases stayed unmatched.

The sequencing here drew on peripheral blood mononuclear cells (PBMCs), taken when the disease was refractory, from a patient treated with antithyroid drugs. The clonotype comes from a female donor with Graves disease. This sequence joins TRBV18 and TRBJ1-2; 10 nucleotides agree with TRBD1. CDR3 protein: CASSSDRGPIYMDGYTF. The DNA of the CDR3 is TGTGCCAGCTCATCAGACAGGGGGCCTATCTATATGGATGGCTACACCTTC.